Listed below are T cell receptor beta chains from one sample, sequenced in a study of cytomegalovirus exposure and HLA in healthy donors. Data came from immunoSEQ multiplex PCR; TCRdb stores just in-frame clones and leaves some out. The sample has roughly 200,000 clones; about four fifths are singletons. Sequencing input: PBMCs. These receptors originate from a female donor in good health and CMV-seronegative. Both conserved end residues are part of each CDR3. The order of the fields is V gene, J gene, CDR3 length, clone size, CDR3 protein. Clone sizes are given selectively: once, few, many, or a class where the clone is expanded.

>TRBV18|TRBJ2-5|12|.
CASSPQGETQYF
>TRBV5-1|TRBJ2-1|16|.
CASSAQRGLSYNEQFF
>TRBV7-2|TRBJ2-1|14|few
CASSLRAGENEQFF
>TRBV27|TRBJ2-2|16|.
CASSLWARPNTGELFF
>TRBV12-5|TRBJ2-2|15|.
CASGLGQVNTGELFF
>TRBV11-3|TRBJ2-7|16|.
CASSFLGTGVTYEQYF
>TRBV29-1|TRBJ1-2|11|.
CSVSTGPGYTF
>TRBV5-6|TRBJ2-1|16|.
CASSLFREGPYNEQFF
>TRBV9|TRBJ1-2|15|few
CASSVAQGRNYGYTF
>TRBV6-5|TRBJ1-2|13|.
CASSSPSGNGYTF
>TRBV10-3|TRBJ1-3|14|.
CAIKQGVDGNTIYF
>TRBV6-6|TRBJ1-6|12|few
CASRRDTNSLHF
>TRBV14|TRBJ2-7|14|once
CASSQEGISYEQYF
>TRBV5-3|TRBJ2-7|12|.
CARSAGVIEQYF
>TRBV11-3|TRBJ2-1|16|.
CASSFSLAGVENEQFF
>TRBV15|TRBJ2-7|14|.
CATSGGLLSYEQYF
>TRBV29-1|TRBJ2-7|14|.
CSVVRDRGQYEQYF
>TRBV5-1|TRBJ2-1|17|.
CASSLGGGQSSYNEQFF
>TRBV10-1|.|16|.
CASTVLGEAFSYEQYF
>TRBV11-2|TRBJ2-7|16|.
CASSLEPGRGAYEQYF
>TRBV7-3|TRBJ2-1|17|.
CASSLRIERGGLNEQFF
>TRBV7-3|TRBJ2-1|15|.
CASSSAGGPGNEQFF
>TRBV30|TRBJ2-7|13|.
CAWRTSGRGEQYF
>TRBV6-6|TRBJ1-6|16|.
CASRDHGTGSNSPLHF
>TRBV29-1|TRBJ2-2|12|.
CSVVLYTGELFF
>TRBV5-4|TRBJ2-1|15|.
CASSSRDRAYNEQFF
>TRBV5-1|TRBJ2-2|16|.
CASSLTAGGNTGELFF
>TRBV5-1|TRBJ2-5|16|.
CASSLRRNPGEETQYF
>TRBV25-1|TRBJ1-1|15|.
CASSEYGNKNTEAFF
>TRBV5-1|TRBJ2-1|15|.
CASSLGLAAYNEQFF
>TRBV11-1|TRBJ2-3|17|.
CASSSRTSGRFTDTQYF
>TRBV5-1|TRBJ2-7|15|.
CASSLGAGGAYEQYF
>TRBV5-1|TRBJ2-1|15|.
CASSAGLAGYNEQFF
>TRBV7-2|TRBJ2-7|14|.
CASSSSGRTTEQYF
>TRBV7-2|TRBJ1-5|16|.
CASSSTRTVSNQPQHF
>TRBV7-6|TRBJ2-1|16|few
CASSPARDYRMDEQFF
>TRBV19|TRBJ2-4|18|.
CASSMTSGGAGDKNIQYF
>TRBV19|TRBJ2-1|15|.
CASSMMAATYNEQFF
>TRBV5-4|TRBJ2-3|19|.
CASSLITVRTSGSKDTQYF
>TRBV28|.|13|.
CASSFSGSYEQYF
>TRBV5-4|TRBJ2-7|14|.
CASSLDRSSYEQYF
>TRBV9|TRBJ2-1|16|.
CASSVVAGGPRYEQFF